Given below is one T cell receptor beta chain in context. Its antigen is unidentified. Germline loops: CDR1 SGHKS, CDR2 YYEKEE (reference sequence). The germline V and J ends were trimmed by 6 bases and 3 bases, with 19 bases remaining between them. The CDR3 length is 15 residues. The data stem from a study of cytomegalovirus exposure and HLA in healthy donors. Study background: Of around 410 genotyped donors, 81% grouped in the Caucasian-associated ancestry cluster.

The PCR was carried out with 60 Vbeta primers and 13 Jbeta primers. Measured with immunoSEQ multiplex PCR; TCRdb has only the in-frame clones, and not every one. Among 150,000 to 180,000 clones, approximately 80% were seen once, and the ten largest hold approximately 5.6%. Study-level points and caveats: A link between a missense DCLRE1C variant and TCR beta V- and J-gene trimming emerged from a later analysis. Upon later analysis, TCR association rates were observed to vary by HLA locus, being highest for DRB1 and lowest for HLA-C. According to the study, 150 to 200 TCR beta chains were cytomegalovirus-associated.

The sequence came from a woman aged 40 to 50 in good health and CMV-seropositive. V is TRBV5-5 and J is TRBJ2-7; D is possibly TRBD2 (6 bases). Sequenced: PBMCs. The CDR3 reads CASTPRASESYEQYF. The CDR3 DNA reads TGTGCCAGCACCCCCCGAGCTAGCGAGAGCTACGAGCAGTACTTC.